Included here is one T cell receptor (beta chain) sequence, with context. What it recognizes is unknown. This CDR3 comprises 14 residues. Germline-derived CDR1 and CDR2 are LNHNV and YYDKDF (reference sequence). V lost 8 bases and J lost 2; bases outside the gene matches: 5. This sample was included in a study of cytomegalovirus exposure and HLA in healthy donors. Study findings and constraints: The HLA-A and HLA-B alleles of most subjects were reportedly predicted accurately from TCR beta sequences.

The study ran its PCR with 60 Vbeta and 13 Jbeta primers. Profiling relied on immunoSEQ multiplex PCR, and the TCRdb table lists in-frame clones only, not all of them. In the table there are nearly 200,000 clones, roughly four fifths of which are singletons. Sequenced material: PBMCs. V gene TRBV15 combines with J gene TRBJ1-4, with 7 bases aligning to TRBD1. This receptor was taken from a boy younger than 10 in good health and CMV-seronegative. Here the CDR3 reads CATADRVTNEKLFF. In nucleotides, the CDR3 is TGTGCCACCGCCGACAGGGTGACTAATGAAAAACTGTTTTTT.